Presented here are 27 T cell receptor beta chains from one specimen sequenced in a study of blood T cells in healthy people across ages (dated by TCRdb to 2015 to 2017). The library was produced with 5' RACE. A second 7 to 11 cycle PCR used a sample-barcoded 5' primer and a J-beta primer mix. TCRdb applied fastp at Q25 and MiXCR to the public reads, then kept only in-frame beta chains. Records with the same CDR3 protein are collapsed into one entry carrying the most frequent genes and DNA. The sample table holds some 1,800,000 distinct CDR3 sequences, of which about two fifths were seen once. The top ten clones comprise 20% to 25% of the sample. Sequenced input: blood. The receptor set was obtained from a human donor in good health.

Notes on this clonotype: One end of the junction is discordant with germline, which a read error may explain. The rearrangement joins TRBV2 to TRBJ2-1, with 9 nucleotides matching TRBD2. From germline, CDR1 is SNHLY and CDR2 FYNNEI. The CDR3 extends over 14 amino acids. CDR3 coding DNA: TGTGCCAGCAGTGATAGCGGGGGCCGCAATGAGCAGTTTTTC. It specifies CASSDSGGRNEQFF.

This clonotype has only a few counts. The V and J genes are TRBV7-2 and TRBJ2-4; D unclear. The DNA end is a closer match to TRBJ2-7, so the J assignment may be wrong. This CDR3 spans 15 amino acids. Germline values: CDR1 SGHTA, CDR2 FQGNSA. The chain's CDR3 is CASSSARTLNYEQYF. CDR3 in DNA: TGTGCCAGCAGCTCTGCCCGGACCCTCAACTACGAGCAGTACTTC.

This clonotype was seen more than once but under ten times. The chain recombines TRBV5-6 with TRBJ1-2, with D unresolved. V lost 4 bases to trimming and J lost 8 bases, with 18 bases between them. This CDR3 has 14 residues. Germline CDR1 reads SGHDT; CDR2 reads YYEEEE. CDR3 sequence (DNA): TGTGCCAGCAGCGGAACTTGGGGAGTAGAGGGCTACACCTTC. Its protein product is CASSGTWGVEGYTF.

This clonotype has more than one count but fewer than ten. V gene TRBV29-1 combines with J gene TRBJ1-2; 8 positions match TRBD1. Germline V gene lookup returns CDR1 SQVTM and CDR2 ANQGSEA. CDR3 length: 12 amino acids. The CDR3 bases are TGCACCGGCCAGGGGGCAGATTATGGCTACACCTTC. As protein: CTGQGADYGYTF.

The chain links TRBV5-5 to TRBJ2-5; D is unresolved. V was cut by 7 bases and J by 4 bases, with 17 bases left in between. Germline-derived CDR1 and CDR2 are SGHKS and YYEKEE (reference sequence). The length of the CDR3 is 14 residues. CDR3: CASHSRVGLETQYF. Here the CDR3 DNA reads TGTGCCAGCCACTCGAGAGTAGGGCTAGAGACCCAGTACTTC.

The sample holds a few counts of this clonotype. V gene TRBV7-9 combines with J gene TRBJ2-7; 14 nucleotides line up with TRBD2. Germline loops: CDR1 SEHNR, CDR2 FQNEAQ (reference sequence). The CDR3 loop spans 19 amino acids. V trimming: 5 bases; J trimming: 2 bases; junction bases outside the gene matches: 14. The CDR3: CASSKRAGTSGGSPYEQYF. CDR3 nucleotides: TGTGCCAGCAGCAAAAGGGCCGGGACTAGCGGGGGCTCACCCTACGAGCAGTACTTC.

J is TRBJ1-2 and V is TRBV7-9; D unclear. The CDR3 sequence is 15 residues long. V was trimmed by 6 bases and J by 2 bases, leaving 16 bases between them. The germline V gene has CDR1 SEHNR and CDR2 FQNEAQ (reference sequence). DNA for the CDR3: TGTGCCAGCAGTCGGTTTGGGGTTAGAAACTATGGCTACACCTTC. It translates to CASSRFGVRNYGYTF.

As regards this clonotype: Germline and junction disagree at one end, which may indicate a read error. The V call is TRBV11-1, the J call TRBJ2-7; possibly TRBD1 for D (6 bases). The CDR3 covers 15 residues. Looked up from germline, CDR1 is SGHAT and CDR2 is FQDESV (reference sequence). CDR3 DNA: TGTGCCGGCAGCTTAGCGAGGGGGAACTCCTACGAGCAGTACTTC. Translated: CAGSLARGNSYEQYF.

This clonotype was seen only a few times. This chain joins TRBV6-5 and TRBJ2-5, with 7 bases lining up with TRBD2. The last part of the DNA fits TRBJ2-7 better; the J call may be wrong. The CDR3 length is 15 residues. CDR1 and CDR2 (germline): MNHEY, SVGAGI. CDR3 loop: CASTRRQGGTYEQYF. The CDR3, as DNA: TGTGCCAGCACCCGACGGCAGGGAGGGACCTACGAGCAGTACTTC.

This clonotype was detected a few times. The rearrangement uses TRBV24-1 and TRBJ1-5; D gene unclear. V was clipped by 10 bases and J by 1 base, with 7 bases between them. Germline V gene data show CDR1 as KGHDR and CDR2 as SFDVKD. The CDR3 covers 12 residues. The CDR3 DNA follows: TGTGCCACTTCGTCCAGCAATCAGCCCCAGCATTTT. This sequence encodes CATSSSNQPQHF.

The chain couples TRBV5-6 to TRBJ2-1; D remains ambiguous. Trimming cost V 10 bases and J 5 bases, with 25 bases left between them. The germline V gene has CDR1 SGHDT and CDR2 YYEEEE. The CDR3 length is 16 residues. CDR3 bases: TGTGCCCGCAACTTGTTGGTAGGACGCCTAAACAATGAGCAGTTCTTC. It specifies CARNLLVGRLNNEQFF.

The chain recombines TRBV5-1 with TRBJ1-1; the match to TRBD1 covers 7 bases. The trim removed 5 bases at V and 3 bases at J, leaving 4 bases unmatched. The germline V gene encodes CDR1 SGHRS and CDR2 YFSETQ. This CDR3 has 13 residues. The CDR3 region has the DNA TGCGCCAGCAGTGGGGACAGCGACACTGAAGCTTTCTTT. It specifies CASSGDSDTEAFF.

This chain links TRBV9 with TRBJ2-5; D is possibly TRBD2 (6 bases). Trimming removed 2 bases at V and 2 bases at J, with 16 bases between. Germline assignment: CDR1 SGDLS and CDR2 YYNGEE. The CDR3 is made up of 16 amino acids. This CDR3 is CASSVGGEKFQETQYF. CDR3 nucleotide sequence: TGTGCCAGCAGCGTCGGAGGGGAAAAGTTTCAAGAGACCCAGTACTTC.

This chain connects TRBV4-1 to TRBJ1-4; no clear D. The germline V gene has CDR1 MGHRA and CDR2 YSYEKL. The V end was cut by 0 bases, the J end by 10 bases, with 12 bases between. CDR3 size: 14 residues. CDR3 in DNA: TGCGCCAGCAGCCAAGAGGGGTTTACTAGAAAACTGTTTTTT. Its protein is CASSQEGFTRKLFF.

The V call is TRBV20-1, the J call TRBJ2-3; the match to TRBD2 covers 11 bases. CDR1 and CDR2 (germline): DFQATT, SNEGSKA (reference sequence). CDR3 length: 15 amino acids. The V gene end was trimmed by 2 bases and the J gene end by 10 bases; junction bases not matched to a gene: 11. The CDR3 region is CSARRPLAGVFPQYF. Here the CDR3 DNA reads TGCAGTGCTAGAAGGCCACTAGCGGGGGTTTTCCCGCAGTATTTT.

The chain joins TRBV18 to TRBJ2-1; possibly TRBD1 for D (6 bases). Trimming took off 2 bases at V and 13 bases at J, with 18 bases between the two ends. This CDR3 spans 14 amino acids. CDR1 is KGHSH, CDR2 LQKENI, per germline. Written as DNA, the CDR3 is TGTGCCAGCTCACCAGGACAGTTCAACAGGACCCAGTTCTTC. Translation: CASSPGQFNRTQFF.

This chain connects TRBV7-8 to TRBJ2-3, with D unresolved. This CDR3 spans 16 amino acids. The germline V gene has CDR1 SGHVS and CDR2 FQNEAQ. The V gene lost 6 bases and the J gene lost 2 bases, with 18 bases spanning the gap. CDR3 sequence reads: CASSSRTTVSTDTQYF. For the CDR3, the DNA is TGTGCCAGCAGTTCTCGGACGACCGTATCCACAGATACGCAGTATTTT.

The V and J genes are TRBV6-6 and TRBJ2-3; 8 bases map to TRBD1. The V gene's germline CDR1 is MNHNY and CDR2 SVGAGI (reference sequence). CDR3 length: 13 residues. The J segment lost 11 bases and the V segment lost 2 bases, leaving 6 bases of the junction unmatched. The DNA of the CDR3 is TGTGCCAGCAGTTACACAGGGGGAGAGGAGCAGTATTTT. Its protein product is CASSYTGGEEQYF.

The table lists this clonotype with a few counts. The chain uses TRBV7-9 and TRBJ2-3, with D unclear. Trimming took 5 bases from V and 4 from J, leaving 22 bases between them. The CDR3 extends over 17 amino acids. Germline V gives CDR1 SEHNR, CDR2 FQNEAQ (reference sequence). The CDR3 reads CASSLPTTRLTPDTQYF. CDR3 DNA sequence: TGTGCCAGCAGCCTGCCGACAACGAGATTGACTCCAGATACGCAGTATTTT.

V usage is TRBV6-1 and J usage is TRBJ1-6, with 7 bases identical to TRBD1. This CDR3 is 15 amino acids long. Germline V gene lookup returns CDR1 MNHNS and CDR2 SASEGT. Unmatched junction bases numbered 4, after V lost 0 bases and J lost 8 bases. The chain's CDR3 is CASSEARDSYSPLHF. CDR3 nucleotides: TGTGCCAGCAGTGAAGCTCGGGACAGTTATTCACCCCTCCACTTT.

This clonotype has a count of ten or more. This sequence joins TRBV20-1 and TRBJ2-7; D not certain. Trimming removed 6 bases from V and 0 bases from J, with 18 bases in between. The CDR3 has 15 residues. Germline V gene sequence: CDR1 DFQATT, CDR2 SNEGSKA (reference sequence). CDR3 loop: CSAERVDLPSYEQYF. The DNA of the CDR3 is TGCAGTGCCGAAAGAGTAGACCTTCCCTCCTACGAGCAGTACTTC.

This clonotype was seen a handful of times. The chain is built from TRBV29-1 and TRBJ2-1; 16 nucleotides match TRBD2. Per germline, CDR1 SQVTM and CDR2 ANQGSEA. Trimming took 4 bases from V and 4 from J; bases not matched to a gene: 7. This CDR3 contains 17 residues. CDR3 amino acids: CSVAGTSGGARYNEQFF. CDR3 nucleotides: TGCAGCGTTGCCGGGACTAGCGGGGGGGCCCGTTACAATGAGCAGTTCTTC.

V usage is TRBV5-5 and J usage is TRBJ1-2; no clear D gene. The CDR3 extends over 15 amino acids. Per germline, CDR1 SGHKS and CDR2 YYEKEE (reference sequence). V was clipped by 3 bases and J by 4 bases, with 16 bases between them. CDR3 DNA: TGTGCCAGCAGCTCATCGCACAAGGGCCTCTATGGCTACACCTTC. It is translated as CASSSSHKGLYGYTF.

The genes are TRBV7-2 and TRBJ1-3; D not certain. This CDR3 comprises 15 residues. Germline CDR1 and CDR2: SGHTA and FQGNSA. Trimming left V 6 bases short and J 0 bases short, with 12 bases between. The CDR3 here is CASSTKEYSGNTIYF. CDR3 sequence (DNA): TGTGCCAGCAGTACCAAAGAGTACTCTGGAAACACCATATATTTT.

Concerning this clonotype itself: The junction shows a germline mismatch at one end, possibly a read error. This rearrangement joins TRBV5-1 to TRBJ2-5; D perhaps matches TRBD2 (6 bases). From germline, CDR1 is SGHRS and CDR2 YFSETQ. The CDR3 totals 15 residues. The DNA for the CDR3 is TGCGCCAGCAGTTTGGAGCGGGCCCCTGGGGAGAGCCAGTACTTC. The encoded protein is CASSLERAPGESQYF.

The chain combines TRBV7-2 with TRBJ2-1; D gene unclear. The CDR3 is made up of 12 amino acids. Trimming took off 6 bases at V and 9 bases at J, with 12 bases between the two ends. The V gene's germline CDR1 is SGHTA and CDR2 FQGNSA. The CDR3 loop is CASSHTRLEQFF. CDR3 in DNA: TGTGCCAGCAGTCACACCAGGCTTGAGCAGTTCTTC.

The chain joins TRBV5-1 to TRBJ2-2; D is unresolved. The CDR3 contains 13 residues. V was clipped by 3 bases and J by 6 bases, with 9 bases between them. Per the germline V gene, CDR1 is SGHRS and CDR2 is YFSETQ. CDR3 region: CASSSEGPGELFF. CDR3 DNA: TGCGCCAGCAGCTCGGAAGGTCCCGGGGAGCTGTTTTTT.